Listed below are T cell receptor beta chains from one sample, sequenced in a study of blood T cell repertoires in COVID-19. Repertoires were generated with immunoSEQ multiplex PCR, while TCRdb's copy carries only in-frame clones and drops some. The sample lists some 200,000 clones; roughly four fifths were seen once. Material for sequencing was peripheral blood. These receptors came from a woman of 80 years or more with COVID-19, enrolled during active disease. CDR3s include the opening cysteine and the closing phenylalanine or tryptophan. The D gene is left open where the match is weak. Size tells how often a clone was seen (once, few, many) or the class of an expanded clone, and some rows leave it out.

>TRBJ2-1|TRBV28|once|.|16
TGTGCCAGCAGTCCCATCCGGGGGAGCTCCTACAATGAGCAGTTCTTC
CASSPIRGSSYNEQFF
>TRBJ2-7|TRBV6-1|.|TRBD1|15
TGTGCCAGCAGTGAAGCGGGGGGACAGGGGAACGAGCAGTACTTC
CASSEAGGQGNEQYF
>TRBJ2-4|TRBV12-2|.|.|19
TGTGCAAGTCGCTTTCGAGAGCGGGTTAAAACAGAGACCAAAAACATTCAGTACTTC
CASRFRERVKTETKNIQYF
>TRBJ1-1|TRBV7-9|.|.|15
TGTGCCAGCAGCTTAGGCAGGGTGGGGAACACTGAAGCTTTCTTT
CASSLGRVGNTEAFF
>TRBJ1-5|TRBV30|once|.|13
TGTGCCTGGAGTGTACGGGGAAATCAGCCCCAGCATTTT
CAWSVRGNQPQHF
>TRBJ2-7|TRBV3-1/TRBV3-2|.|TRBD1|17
TGTGCCAGCAGCCCCCCAGGGTTCCGGGACAGGGTTCACGAGCAGTACTTC
CASSPPGFRDRVHEQYF
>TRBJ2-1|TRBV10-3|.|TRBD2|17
TGTGCCACAGAAACCGGGACTAGCGGGAGCGCTCACAATGAGCAGTTCTTC
CATETGTSGSAHNEQFF
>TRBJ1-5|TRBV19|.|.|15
TGTGCCAGTAGTCCCGGGGCCAACAGGGATCAGCCCCAGCATTTT
CASSPGANRDQPQHF
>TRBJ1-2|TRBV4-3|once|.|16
TGCGCCAGCAGCCAAGGTATGGCAGGCCGGAACTATGGCTACACCTTC
CASSQGMAGRNYGYTF
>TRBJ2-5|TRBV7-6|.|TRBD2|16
TGTGCCAGCAGCTCGGCAGGCCTAGCGGGGGTAGAGACCCAGTACTTC
CASSSAGLAGVETQYF
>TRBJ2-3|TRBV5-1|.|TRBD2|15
TGCGCCAGCAGCTTCCAAGCGGGGGACACAGATACGCAGTATTTT
CASSFQAGDTDTQYF
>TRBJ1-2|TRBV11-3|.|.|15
TGTGCCAGCAGCCAAACAGCGACAGCGCTCTATGGCTACACCTTC
CASSQTATALYGYTF
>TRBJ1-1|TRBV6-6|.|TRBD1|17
TGTGCCAGCAGTCGCCGGGACAGGGGGCACCCGAACACTGAAGCTTTCTTT
CASSRRDRGHPNTEAFF
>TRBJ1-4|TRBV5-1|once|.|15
TGCGCCAGCAGGACTGCAGGGGCGGCTAATGAAAAACTGTTTTTT
CASRTAGAANEKLFF
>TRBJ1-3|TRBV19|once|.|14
TGTGCCAGTAGTATATCCGGGTACGGAAACACCATATATTTT
CASSISGYGNTIYF
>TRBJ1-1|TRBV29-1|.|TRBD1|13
TGCAGCGTTTTAGGGGGCGGGAACACTGAAGCTTTCTTT
CSVLGGGNTEAFF
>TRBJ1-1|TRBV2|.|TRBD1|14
TGTGCCAGCAAGTACTCAGGGGGTAGCACTGAAGCTTTCTTT
CASKYSGGSTEAFF
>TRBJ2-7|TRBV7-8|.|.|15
TGTGCCAGCAGCTTATATAGGGGGGGGCTCGGCGAGCAGTACTTC
CASSLYRGGLGEQYF
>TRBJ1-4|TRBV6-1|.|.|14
TGTGCCAGCAGTGAAGCCAGGGCTAGTGAAAAACTGTTTTTT
CASSEARASEKLFF
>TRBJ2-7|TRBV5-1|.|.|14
TGCGCCAGCAGCCCCCGGACAGAGGGGCTCGAGCAGTACTTC
CASSPRTEGLEQYF
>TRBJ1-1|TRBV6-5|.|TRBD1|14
TGTGCCAGCAGATGGACAGGGGGACCCACTGAAGCTTTCTTT
CASRWTGGPTEAFF
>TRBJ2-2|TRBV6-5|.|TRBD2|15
TGTGCCGGGACTAGCGGGTTCAAGAACACCGGGGAGCTGTTTTTT
CAGTSGFKNTGELFF
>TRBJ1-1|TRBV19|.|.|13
TGTGCCAGTAGTATCGTTTCGGGGGCTGAAGCTTTCTTT
CASSIVSGAEAFF
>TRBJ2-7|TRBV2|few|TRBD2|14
TGTGCCAGCAGTGAAGGTAGCGGGGTATACGAGCAGTACTTC
CASSEGSGVYEQYF
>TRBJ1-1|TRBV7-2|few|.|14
TGTGCCAGCAGCCAGACAGGAAGGAACACTGAAGCTTTCTTT
CASSQTGRNTEAFF
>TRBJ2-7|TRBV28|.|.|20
TGTGCCAGCAGTTACCCCTCAGGGATTGGTGTGGACGGGAGAACATACGAGCAGTACTTC
CASSYPSGIGVDGRTYEQYF
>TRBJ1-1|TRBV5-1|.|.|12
TGCGCCAGCAGCTTGGTTGGGGAGAGGGCTTTCTTT
CASSLVGERAFF
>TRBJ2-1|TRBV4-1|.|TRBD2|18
TGCGCCAGCAGCCCCGGGACTAGCGGGGGGTTTTCCTACAATGAGCAGTTCTTC
CASSPGTSGGFSYNEQFF
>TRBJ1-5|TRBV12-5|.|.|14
TGTGCTAGTGGTTTTGGCTCTGGCAATCAGCCCCAGCATTTT
CASGFGSGNQPQHF
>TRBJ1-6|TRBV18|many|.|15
TGTGCCAGCTCCGAGACAGGCTCCTATAATTCACCCCTCCACTTT
CASSETGSYNSPLHF
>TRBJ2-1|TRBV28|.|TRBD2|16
TGTGCCAGCAGTTTATTAACTAGCGGGAGATGGAATGAGCAGTTCTTC
CASSLLTSGRWNEQFF
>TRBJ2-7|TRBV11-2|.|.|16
TGTGCCAGCAGCCCCCTGAACAGGGGGGGGTCCTACGAGCAGTACTTC
CASSPLNRGGSYEQYF
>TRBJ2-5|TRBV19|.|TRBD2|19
TGTGCCAGTAGTGCCCCGGGACTAGCGGGAGACGCCCTTAAAGAGACCCAGTACTTC
CASSAPGLAGDALKETQYF
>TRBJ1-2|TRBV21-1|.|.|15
TGTGCCAGCAGCAACGTGGGGGGGCGGGCCTATGGCTACACCTTC
CASSNVGGRAYGYTF
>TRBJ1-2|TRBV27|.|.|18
TGTGCCAGCACCCCAAGGGGGGGCGTTGTCAGCCCCACTTATGGCTACACCTTC
CASTPRGGVVSPTYGYTF
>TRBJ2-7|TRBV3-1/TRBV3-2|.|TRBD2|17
TGTGCCAGCAGCCAAGACCTAGCGGGAGGGCCATCCTACGAGCAGTACTTC
CASSQDLAGGPSYEQYF
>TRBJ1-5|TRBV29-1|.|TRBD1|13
TGCAGCGCAGGACAGGGTATCAATCAGCCCCAGCATTTT
CSAGQGINQPQHF